These 23 T cell receptor beta chains came from one sample sequenced in a study of human T cells and chemical hapten exposure. One entry per CDR3 protein, called by TCRdb with MiXCR from the RACE reads. The data contain about 98,000 distinct CDR3 sequences, less than 14% of them singletons. Sample time point: pre-sensitization, week 0. Treatment meaning: therapeutic diphenylcyclopropenone sensitization with weekly scalp DPC. Sequencing used whole blood, obtained in connection with sensitization to the hapten diphenylcyclopropenone (DPC). The receptors were sampled from a woman aged 60-75 years with alopecia areata. Some clones in this sample may be carry-over from other donors' samples.

This clonotype was picked up many times. The gene calls are TRBV5-1 and TRBJ1-1; 8 nucleotides line up with TRBD1. J gave up 3 bases and V 4 bases, and 11 bases lay outside the gene matches. The germline V gene has CDR1 SGHRS and CDR2 YFSETQ. The CDR3 spans 16 residues. The CDR3, as DNA: TGCGCCAGCAGCCAGGACAGGGCGCGGGTGGACACTGAAGCTTTCTTT. Amino acids: CASSQDRARVDTEAFF.

In its sample, this clonotype was seen a few times. This sequence joins TRBV5-5 and TRBJ2-7, with TRBD1 identical over 10 bases. Germline trimming cut 4 bases from V and 4 bases from J; bases unmatched to any gene: 8. Germline V gives CDR1 SGHKS, CDR2 YYEKEE (reference sequence). This CDR3 region has 15 residues. CDR3 sequence (DNA): TGTGCCAGCAGCGGGATGGGACAGGGGACGTACGAGCAGTACTTC. The encoded protein is CASSGMGQGTYEQYF.

This clonotype turned up a few times. The V gene is TRBV20-1, the J gene TRBJ2-1; 7 bases fit TRBD2. Looked up from germline, CDR1 is DFQATT and CDR2 is SNEGSKA (reference sequence). CDR3 length: 12 amino acids. V was pared by 7 bases and J by 8 bases, with 8 bases of the junction left unmatched. CDR3 nucleotide sequence: TGCAGTGTTGAGCGGGGTAGTCATGAGCAGTTCTTC. Its protein is CSVERGSHEQFF.

Ten or more counts support this clonotype. The J gene is TRBJ1-5, the V gene TRBV2, with a weak D call TRBD1 (5 bases). This CDR3 has 15 residues. Germline V CDR1 and CDR2: SNHLY, FYNNEI. The germline V and J ends were trimmed by 8 bases and 0 bases, with 14 bases remaining between them. For the CDR3, the DNA is TGTGCCAGCGATGAGGGGCGTTATAGCAATCAGCCCCAGCATTTT. As protein: CASDEGRYSNQPQHF. Complete variable domain (other parts from reference TRBV2 and TRBJ1-5): EPEVTQTPSHQVTQMGQEVILRCVPISNHLYFYWYRQILGQKVEFLVSFYNNEISEKSEIFDDQFSVERPDGSNFTLKIRSTKLEDSAMYFCASDEGRYSNQPQHFGDGTRLSIL.

This clonotype came up many times. The chain links TRBV5-1 to TRBJ1-6, with a tentative D call TRBD1 (6 bases). CDR3 length: 15 amino acids. Germline V lookup: CDR1 SGHRS, CDR2 YFSETQ. Trimming took off 4 bases at V and 10 bases at J, with 18 bases between the two ends. In DNA, the CDR3 is TGCGCCAGCAGCGCGCAGGGGATTCCAGGGTCACCCCTCCACTTT. Its translation is CASSAQGIPGSPLHF.

Details on this clonotype: A much bigger clone sits one base away, suggesting this may be a read error. No conserved phenylalanine or tryptophan is present at the end of the CDR3, so a read error is the likely explanation. The chain employs TRBV6-1 and TRBJ1-4; unclear D gene. Germline V lookup: CDR1 MNHNS, CDR2 SASEGT. Trimming removed 2 bases at V and 4 bases at J, with 8 bases between. CDR3 length: 14 amino acids. CDR3 sequence reads: CASSEPGLNEKLFL. The CDR3 DNA is TGTGCCAGCAGTGAACCAGGTCTTAATGAAAAACTGTTTCTT.

This clonotype was counted ten times or more. This sequence joins TRBV5-1 and TRBJ2-1; possible D gene TRBD1, 6 bases. Germline V gives CDR1 SGHRS, CDR2 YFSETQ. V lost 0 bases, J lost 7 bases, and 11 bases lay in between. This CDR3 comprises 14 residues. CDR3 protein: CASSLGGPGNEQFF. The CDR3 nucleotides are TGCGCCAGCAGCTTGGGGGGGCCCGGGAATGAGCAGTTCTTC.

This clonotype has only a few counts. The V and J genes are TRBV5-1 and TRBJ2-1, with 11 bases that match TRBD2. V was clipped by 4 bases and J by 7 bases; unmatched bases: 13. The CDR3 sequence is 17 residues long. Germline lookup yields CDR1 SGHRS and CDR2 YFSETQ. CDR3 DNA sequence: TGCGCCAGCAGCCCCTGGGCTAGCGGGGGGCAATGGAATGAGCAGTTCTTC. Protein: CASSPWASGGQWNEQFF.

This clonotype was seen more than once but under ten times. V usage is TRBV12-3 or TRBV12-4 and J usage is TRBJ1-1, with a weak D call TRBD1 (6 bases). The V gene lost 5 bases and the J gene lost 5 bases, with 15 bases spanning the gap. There are 14 residues in the CDR3. The CDR3 spells CASSPDSWGTEAFF. The CDR3 DNA is TGTGCCAGCAGTCCGGACAGCTGGGGGACTGAAGCTTTCTTT.

V gene TRBV3-1 combines with J gene TRBJ2-7; tentative D call: TRBD2 (6 bases). Germline lookup yields CDR1 LGHDT and CDR2 YNNKEL (reference sequence). Between the trimmed V and J ends, which lost 3 bases and 0 bases, there was a span of 15 bases. The CDR3 has 16 amino acids. CDR3 sequence reads: CASSHLRGTSSYEQYF. The CDR3 DNA sequence: TGTGCCAGCAGCCACCTCCGGGGGACTTCCTCCTACGAGCAGTACTTC.

CDR3 in amino acids: CASSSDRNTEAFF. CDR3 bases: TGTGCCAGCAGTTCTGACAGGAACACTGAAGCTTTCTTT. This chain uses TRBV2 with TRBJ1-1; weak D call: TRBD1 (5 bases). CDR1 is SNHLY, CDR2 FYNNEI, per germline. Trimming removed 5 bases from V and 1 base from J, with 8 bases in between. The CDR3 totals 13 residues.

Ten or more counts support this clonotype. This chain joins TRBV7-9 and TRBJ1-1, with D maybe TRBD1 (6 bases). The CDR3 totals 16 residues. The V gene lost 6 bases and the J gene lost 0 bases, with 17 bases spanning the gap. Germline-derived CDR1 and CDR2 are SEHNR and FQNEAQ (reference sequence). This CDR3 is CASRELWGRVNTEAFF. The CDR3 DNA sequence: TGTGCCAGCAGGGAACTTTGGGGGCGCGTGAACACTGAAGCTTTCTTT.

This rearrangement joins TRBV6-5 to TRBJ1-5; 7 positions match TRBD1. Looked up from germline, CDR1 is MNHEY and CDR2 is SVGAGI. The V segment lost 5 bases and the J segment 2 bases; nucleotides outside the gene matches: 6. The CDR3 is made up of 15 amino acids. The CDR3 DNA is TGTGCCAGCAGTCTGACAGGGTTGGGCAATCAGCCCCAGCATTTT. This translates into CASSLTGLGNQPQHF.

The chain recombines TRBV10-3 with TRBJ2-1; D might be TRBD2 (5 bases). V dropped 7 bases and J dropped 4 bases, with 17 bases sitting between them. This CDR3 region has 15 residues. Germline CDR1 reads ENHRY; CDR2 reads SYGVKD. CDR3 nucleotides: TGTGCCATCACGGAGAGGGCAGTTCTGTACAATGAGCAGTTCTTC. As protein: CAITERAVLYNEQFF.

The V and J genes are TRBV3-1 and TRBJ1-3, with 9 bases lining up with TRBD1. Germline V CDR1 and CDR2: LGHDT, YNNKEL (reference sequence). The V gene end was trimmed by 3 bases and the J gene end by 0 bases; junction bases not matched to a gene: 6. The CDR3 loop spans 17 amino acids. CDR3 in DNA: TGTGCCAGCAGCCAGTCCGGGACAGGGATCTCTGGAAACACCATATATTTT. It codes for CASSQSGTGISGNTIYF. Complete variable domain (other parts from reference TRBV3-1 and TRBJ1-3): DTAVSQTPKYLVTQMGNDKSIKCEQNLGHDTMYWYKQDSKKFLKIMFSYNNKELIINETVPNRFSPKSPDKAHLNLHINSLELGDSAVYFCASSQSGTGISGNTIYFGEGSWLTVV.

There are a few counts of this clonotype. The chain is built from TRBV2 and TRBJ2-7, with D perhaps TRBD1 (6 bases). This CDR3 is built from 14 residues. Germline V gene lookup returns CDR1 SNHLY and CDR2 FYNNEI. The V and J ends lost 3 bases and 7 bases respectively, with 16 bases between them. The CDR3 bases are TGTGCCAGCAGTGATGGACAGCCGGTCGGGGAGCAGTACTTC. It codes for CASSDGQPVGEQYF.

The table lists this clonotype with many counts. The V call is TRBV20-1, the J call TRBJ2-3, with a possible D match to TRBD2 (6 bases). Germline V gene data show CDR1 as DFQATT and CDR2 as SNEGSKA (reference sequence). Between the trimmed V and J ends, which lost 3 bases and 0 bases, there was a span of 13 bases. The CDR3 contains 15 residues. CDR3 nucleotides: TGCAGTGCTAGCGAATCGGGGGATAGCACAGATACGCAGTATTTT. It codes for CSASESGDSTDTQYF.

The CDR3 reads CAWSQNRVWAFF. CDR3 DNA sequence: TGTGCCTGGAGCCAAAACAGGGTTTGGGCTTTCTTT. The V call is TRBV30, the J call TRBJ1-1, with a tentative D call TRBD1 (6 bases). Germline assignment: CDR1 GTSNPN and CDR2 SVGIG (reference sequence). The V end lost 3 bases, the J end lost 11 bases, and 16 bases lay between the germline ends. The CDR3 has 12 amino acids.

In its sample, this clonotype was seen many times. The rearrangement joins TRBV6-5 to TRBJ2-7; the match to TRBD1 covers 8 bases. Trimming cost V 2 bases and J 0 bases; bases outside gene matches: 3. The CDR3 is made up of 15 amino acids. Germline V gives CDR1 MNHEY, CDR2 SVGAGI. The chain's CDR3 is CASSYGQGASYEQYF. CDR3 coding DNA: TGTGCCAGCAGTTACGGACAGGGAGCCTCCTACGAGCAGTACTTC.

The table lists this clonotype with a few counts. The V gene is TRBV4-1, the J gene TRBJ2-1, with D possibly called TRBD1 or TRBD2 (7 bases each). CDR1 is MGHRA, CDR2 YSYEKL, per germline. The CDR3 has 14 amino acids. Trimming stripped 4 bases from V and 7 bases from J, with 14 bases between. The CDR3, as DNA: TGCGCCAGCAGCCTCAGGGGGGGCGGGAATGAGCAGTTCTTC. This codes for CASSLRGGGNEQFF.

This clonotype showed up just a few times. The chain uses TRBV5-1 and TRBJ1-5; TRBD1 agrees at 10 bases. This CDR3 is 15 amino acids long. Germline-derived CDR1 and CDR2 are SGHRS and YFSETQ. The ends lost 4 bases at V and 2 bases at J; junction bases unmatched: 3. CDR3 bases: TGCGCCAGCAGCCCTGGACAGGGGGGCAATCAGCCCCAGCATTTT. It encodes CASSPGQGGNQPQHF.

This clonotype was counted a few times. V usage is TRBV6-5 and J usage is TRBJ2-7; D is perhaps TRBD2 (6 bases). The CDR3 is made up of 16 amino acids. With 0 bases removed from V and 0 bases from J, the gap between germline ends came to 12 bases. From germline, CDR1 is MNHEY and CDR2 SVGAGI. CDR3 residues: CASSYSLALPSYEQYF. DNA of the CDR3: TGTGCCAGCAGTTACTCGCTAGCGCTGCCCTCCTACGAGCAGTACTTC.

In its sample, this clonotype was seen many times. The rearrangement joins TRBV11-2 to TRBJ2-7, with 9 positions matching TRBD1. The junction had 4 bases not matched to a gene; V was cut back by 3 bases and J by 4 bases. CDR3 size: 14 residues. The germline CDR1 and CDR2 sequences are SGHAT and FQNNGV. The CDR3 DNA is TGTGCCAGCAGCTTGGACAGGGGAAAATACGAGCAGTACTTC. This sequence encodes CASSLDRGKYEQYF.